What follows are 23 T cell receptor beta chains derived from one specimen sequenced in a study of graft-versus-host responses after intestinal transplantation. The graft tissue was processed, and this released both intraepithelial and lamina propria lymphocytes. Generated by immunoSEQ multiplex PCR, the TCRdb table keeps only in-frame clones and is missing some. The table records fewer than 15,000 clones, about 70% of them present only once. Here the sequenced sample was ileum tissue, taken approximately 690 days after intestinal transplantation. These receptors originate from a human patient who received an intestinal transplant, so some T cells may come from the graft donor.

The chain is built from TRBV7-2 and TRBJ1-2; perhaps TRBD1 as D (5 bases). CDR3 size: 13 residues. The germline V and J ends were trimmed by 5 bases and 8 bases, with 15 bases remaining between them. Germline V gene data show CDR1 as SGHTA and CDR2 as FQGNSA. CDR3 in DNA: TGTGCCAGCAGCCCCCGGGGCGGGCGCGGCTACACCTTC. Encoded protein: CASSPRGGRGYTF.

The chain joins TRBV18 to TRBJ2-7; 13 nucleotides agree with TRBD2. V lost 4 bases and J lost 9; bases outside the gene matches: 3. Germline V gives CDR1 KGHSH, CDR2 LQKENI. This CDR3 contains 13 residues. CDR3 in amino acids: CASSRTSGSVQYF. CDR3 in DNA: TGTGCCAGCTCACGGACTAGCGGGAGCGTGCAGTACTTC.

V usage is TRBV4-3 and J usage is TRBJ1-4, with TRBD1 as a possible D gene (6 bases). The CDR3 is made up of 16 amino acids. Germline V gene lookup returns CDR1 LGHNA and CDR2 YSLEER. The germline V and J ends were trimmed by 0 bases and 1 base, with 9 bases remaining between them. The CDR3 DNA follows: TGCGCCAGCAGCCAAGATCCACAGGGAACTAATGAAAAACTGTTTTTT. Translating it yields CASSQDPQGTNEKLFF.

The chain recombines TRBV5-5 with TRBJ2-1, with D perhaps being TRBD1 or TRBD2 (6 bases each). There are 16 residues in the CDR3. Per the germline V gene, CDR1 is SGHKS and CDR2 is YYEKEE (reference sequence). V was cut by 4 bases and J by 0 bases, with 14 bases left in between. CDR3 sequence reads: CASSPGPGASYNEQFF. Written as DNA, the CDR3 is TGTGCCAGCAGCCCCGGACCGGGGGCCTCCTACAATGAGCAGTTCTTC.

The rearrangement uses TRBV7-8 and TRBJ2-2, with no clear D. The CDR3 extends over 11 amino acids. Germline assignment: CDR1 SGHVS and CDR2 FQNEAQ. Deletions cut 3 bases from V and 4 bases from J, with 0 bases between. Here the CDR3 DNA reads TGTGCCAGCAGCTTCACCGGGGAGCTGTTTTTT. Its translation is CASSFTGELFF.

V gene TRBV7-4 combines with J gene TRBJ1-6; perhaps TRBD1 as D (6 bases). This CDR3 region has 17 residues. Germline CDR1 SGHVT, CDR2 SQSDAQ. Deletions cut 1 base from V and 10 bases from J, with 20 bases between. CDR3 nucleotides: TGTGCCAGCAGCTTAGGAACAAACCGGGACAAGGGGTCACCCCTCCACTTT. Translation gives CASSLGTNRDKGSPLHF.

This chain joins TRBV19 and TRBJ2-2; tentative D call: TRBD2 (6 bases). Germline assignment: CDR1 LNHDA and CDR2 SQIVND (reference sequence). The CDR3 consists of 17 residues. V lost 4 bases and J lost 1, with 16 bases in between. This CDR3 is CASSTKYGGGNTGELFF. For the CDR3, the DNA is TGTGCCAGTAGTACGAAGTACGGGGGAGGGAACACCGGGGAGCTGTTTTTT.

The chain has TRBV7-9 and TRBJ1-6, with D possibly matching TRBD1 (6 bases). The germline V and J ends were trimmed by 5 bases and 8 bases, with 16 bases remaining between them. Germline lookup yields CDR1 SEHNR and CDR2 FQNEAQ (reference sequence). CDR3 length: 15 amino acids. The CDR3 loop is CASSKSGRGDSPLHF. CDR3 nucleotides: TGTGCCAGCAGCAAATCAGGGAGGGGGGATTCACCCCTCCACTTT.

The chain carries TRBV6-5 and TRBJ1-5; 7 bases match TRBD1. Germline V gives CDR1 MNHEY, CDR2 SVGAGI. The V segment lost 6 bases and the J segment 11 bases; nucleotides outside the gene matches: 7. The CDR3 loop spans 12 amino acids. CDR3 protein: CASRQGEETQHF. The DNA of the CDR3 is TGTGCCAGCAGGCAGGGGGAAGAAACCCAGCATTTT.

The V call is TRBV6-1, the J call TRBJ1-1, with 8 bases that match TRBD1. The CDR3 extends over 14 amino acids. The germline V gene has CDR1 MNHNS and CDR2 SASEGT. V lost 2 bases to trimming and J lost 1 base; unmatched junction nucleotides: 0. CDR3 DNA: TGTGCCAGCAGTGAAACAGGGGGGAACACTGAAGCTTTCTTT. Translation gives CASSETGGNTEAFF.

The chain links TRBV9 to TRBJ2-1; D is uncertain. V was cut by 4 bases and J by 3 bases, with 11 bases left in between. Germline V gene sequence: CDR1 SGDLS, CDR2 YYNGEE. The CDR3 runs to 14 residues. The CDR3 region is CASSPTTVYNEQFF. CDR3 coding DNA: TGTGCCAGCAGCCCTACGACCGTCTACAATGAGCAGTTCTTC.

CDR3 DNA sequence: TGTGCCAGCAGTTTAGCGGGAGGGGGGTACGAGCAGTACTTC. It specifies CASSLAGGGYEQYF. The chain links TRBV28 to TRBJ2-5, with TRBD2 matching 9 bases. The J call may be in error: the DNA end matches TRBJ2-7 better. The CDR3 consists of 14 residues. From germline, CDR1 is MDHEN and CDR2 SYDVKM.

This clone was counted a few times. This sequence joins TRBV28 and TRBJ2-7; 7 nucleotides align to TRBD1. Germline V gene lookup returns CDR1 MDHEN and CDR2 SYDVKM. The CDR3 is 15 amino acids. J lost 0 bases, V lost 6 bases, and 8 bases had no gene match. The CDR3 DNA reads as TGTGCCAGCAGGCCCGGGACAGTCAACTCCTACGAGCAGTACTTC. Translated: CASRPGTVNSYEQYF.

The chain has TRBV5-1 and TRBJ1-4, with D uncertain. The CDR3 length is 13 residues. Germline assignment: CDR1 SGHRS and CDR2 YFSETQ. Trimming removed 0 bases from V and 8 bases from J, with 8 bases in between. CDR3 sequence reads: CASSLGPREKLFF. The DNA of the CDR3 is TGCGCCAGCAGCTTGGGCCCCCGGGAAAAACTGTTTTTT.

The genes are TRBV7-9 and TRBJ2-1; D might be TRBD1 (5 bases). Germline V gene sequence: CDR1 SEHNR, CDR2 FQNEAQ (reference sequence). V lost 4 bases to trimming and J lost 4 bases, with 20 bases between them. The CDR3 has 17 amino acids. The CDR3 region is CASSSQGGSFYYNEQFF. In DNA, the CDR3 is TGTGCCAGCAGCTCCCAGGGCGGTTCCTTTTATTACAATGAGCAGTTCTTC.

The chain recombines TRBV5-6 with TRBJ1-5; D is undetermined. This CDR3 contains 17 residues. The germline V gene encodes CDR1 SGHDT and CDR2 YYEEEE. The ends were cut back, 1 base at V and 0 bases at J, with 14 bases in the middle. DNA for the CDR3: TGTGCCAGCAGCTTGTGGGGTAGCGGCTATAGCAATCAGCCCCAGCATTTT. Protein: CASSLWGSGYSNQPQHF.

The chain links TRBV5-1 to TRBJ2-2; tentatively, D is TRBD1 or TRBD2 (5 bases each). The V end lost 4 bases, the J end lost 6 bases, and 19 bases lay between the germline ends. This CDR3 comprises 16 residues. The germline gives CDR1 SGHRS, CDR2 YFSETQ. The CDR3 DNA follows: TGCGCCAGCAGCCCTGGGAGAATTCGACAGCCCGGGGAGCTGTTTTTT. This sequence encodes CASSPGRIRQPGELFF.

This clone was found once. V is TRBV2 and J is TRBJ1-2; 7 bases match TRBD1. From germline, CDR1 is SNHLY and CDR2 FYNNEI. The CDR3 sequence is 16 residues long. V lost 4 bases and J lost 4; bases outside the gene matches: 12. The CDR3 spells CASSAYQGGLGYGYTF. The CDR3 DNA sequence: TGTGCCAGCAGTGCCTACCAGGGGGGACTTGGCTATGGCTACACCTTC.

The chain carries TRBV12-5 and TRBJ2-1; D not resolved. The CDR3 consists of 15 residues. CDR1 is LGHNT, CDR2 FRNRAP, per germline. The V and J ends lost 5 bases and 4 bases respectively, with 15 bases between them. The CDR3 here is CASGLMPPNYNEQFF. In DNA, the CDR3 is TGTGCTAGTGGTCTCATGCCGCCAAATTACAATGAGCAGTTCTTC.

This clone has only one observation. Other DNA variants within this sample encode the same CDR3. This chain connects TRBV27 to TRBJ1-5; D is perhaps TRBD1 (5 bases). From germline, CDR1 is MNHEY and CDR2 SMNVEV (reference sequence). Trimming removed 8 bases at V and 4 bases at J, with 15 bases between. The length of the CDR3 is 14 residues. CDR3 region: CASRYGGPNQPQHF. CDR3 nucleotide sequence: TGTGCCAGCCGGTACGGGGGTCCAAATCAGCCCCAGCATTTT.

The V call is TRBV7-9, the J call TRBJ2-4; no definite D call. The CDR3 sequence is 14 residues long. Trimming removed 3 bases from V and 9 bases from J, with 15 bases in between. Germline V lookup: CDR1 SEHNR, CDR2 FQNEAQ (reference sequence). In DNA, the CDR3 is TGTGCCAGCAGCTTCTCCCTCCCCTCGGGCATTCAGTACTTC. Translation: CASSFSLPSGIQYF. The full variable domain, completed using reference TRBV7-9 and TRBJ2-4, is DTGVSQNPRHKITKRGQNVTFRCDPISEHNRLYWYRQTLGQGPEFLTYFQNEAQLEKSRLLSDRFSAERPKGSFSTLEIQRTEQGDSAMYLCASSFSLPSGIQYFGAGTRLSVL.

The chain joins TRBV7-6 to TRBJ1-4, with D tentatively TRBD1 (5 bases). Germline lookup yields CDR1 SGHVS and CDR2 FNYEAQ. This CDR3 has 13 residues. The V and J ends lost 5 bases and 3 bases respectively, with 7 bases between them. The DNA for the CDR3 is TGTGCCAGCAGCATGGGACCTAATGAAAAACTGTTTTTT. This sequence encodes CASSMGPNEKLFF.

A remark on this clone: The sample has other DNA sequences that encode this CDR3 too. The V and J genes are TRBV5-6 and TRBJ2-3; D may be TRBD1 (6 bases). The V gene's germline CDR1 is SGHDT and CDR2 YYEEEE. This CDR3 has 15 amino acids. Trimming took off 5 bases at V and 1 base at J, with 14 bases between the two ends. The CDR3 DNA is TGTGCCAGCAGATACAGGGCAACGGGCACAGATACGCAGTATTTT. This sequence encodes CASRYRATGTDTQYF.